The clone carrying this T cell receptor beta chain was detected only once. The data originate from a study of T cell changes during pregnancy in multiple sclerosis. Repertoires were generated with immunoSEQ multiplex PCR, while TCRdb's copy carries only in-frame clones and drops some. Found here are some 36,000 clones, approximately 89% of them singletons; the top ten hold approximately 0.7%. This CDR3 has 15 amino acids. Germline V gene lookup returns CDR1 MDHEN and CDR2 SYDVKM. Trimming removed 5 bases at V and 7 bases at J, with 18 bases between. Sequences were derived from CD4+ T cells from peripheral blood mononuclear cells, sampled in the second trimester of pregnancy. The chain carries TRBV28 and TRBJ1-5; possible D gene TRBD1, 6 bases. This TCR derives from a female donor in good health, enrolled as a control in a pregnancy study. The CDR3 loop reads CASSPTRGMGQPQHF. In DNA, the CDR3 is TGTGCCAGCAGTCCTACCAGGGGTATGGGGCAGCCCCAGCATTTT. Based on the CDR3 plus reference TRBV28 and TRBJ1-5, the full variable domain is DVKVTQSSRYLVKRTGEKVFLECVQDMDHENMFWYRQDPGLGLRLIYFSYDVKMKEKGDIPEGYSVSREKKERFSLILESASTNQTSMYLCASSPTRGMGQPQHFGDGTRLSIL.